The present T cell receptor beta chain was sequenced within a study of blood T cell repertoires in COVID-19. Overall study: Sites in the United States, Italy and Spain provided acute and convalescent COVID-19 samples. PBMCs, B-cell-depleted T cells, or T cells provided the cDNA or gDNA that made up the material.

Original data processing: Nucleated cell number was recorded as an estimate derived from reference gene primer amplification. Some clones are missing from TCRdb's copy, which holds only in-frame ones; the method was immunoSEQ multiplex PCR. That table supplies the V and J calls and clone size; D and trimming were determined from the DNA. The profile shows under 150,000 clones, around 85% of them singletons. This CDR3 has 15 residues. The ends lost 7 bases at V and 4 bases at J; junction bases unmatched: 7. From germline, CDR1 is ENHRY and CDR2 SYGVKD. Seattle patients were enrolled while actively infected and followed longitudinally.

The specimen sequenced was peripheral blood. The receptor's source is an older woman with COVID-19, enrolled during active disease. This chain connects TRBV10-3 to TRBJ2-3, with TRBD1 matching over 11 bases. CDR3 in DNA: TGTGCCATCAATTCCCGGGACAGGGGGTCAGATACGCAGTATTTT. Protein: CAINSRDRGSDTQYF.